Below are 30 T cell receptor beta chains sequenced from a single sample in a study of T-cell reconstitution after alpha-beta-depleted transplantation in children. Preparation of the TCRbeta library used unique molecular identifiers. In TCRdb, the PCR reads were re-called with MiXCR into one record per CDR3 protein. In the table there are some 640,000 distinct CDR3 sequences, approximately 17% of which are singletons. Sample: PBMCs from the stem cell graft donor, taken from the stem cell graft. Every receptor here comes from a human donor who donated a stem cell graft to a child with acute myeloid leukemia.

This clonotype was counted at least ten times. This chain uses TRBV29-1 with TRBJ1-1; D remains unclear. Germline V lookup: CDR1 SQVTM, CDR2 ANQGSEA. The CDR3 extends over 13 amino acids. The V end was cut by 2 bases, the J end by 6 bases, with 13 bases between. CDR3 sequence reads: CSVERLLSPEAFF. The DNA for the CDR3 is TGCAGCGTTGAACGCCTACTAAGCCCTGAAGCTTTCTTT.

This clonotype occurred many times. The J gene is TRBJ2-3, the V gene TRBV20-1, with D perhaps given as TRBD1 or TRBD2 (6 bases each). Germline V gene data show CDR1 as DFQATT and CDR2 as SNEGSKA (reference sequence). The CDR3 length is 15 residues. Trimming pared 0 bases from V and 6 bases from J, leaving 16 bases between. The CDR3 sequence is CSARDDRGAIDTQYF. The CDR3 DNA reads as TGCAGTGCTAGAGATGATAGGGGGGCGATTGATACGCAGTATTTT.

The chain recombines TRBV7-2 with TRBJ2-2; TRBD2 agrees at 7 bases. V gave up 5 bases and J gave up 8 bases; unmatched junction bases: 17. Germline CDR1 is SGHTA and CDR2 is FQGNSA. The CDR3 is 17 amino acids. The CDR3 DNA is TGTGCCAGCAGCCTCACTCTTCTAGCGGCCCGCAGGGGGGAGCTGTTTTTT. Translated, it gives CASSLTLLAARRGELFF.

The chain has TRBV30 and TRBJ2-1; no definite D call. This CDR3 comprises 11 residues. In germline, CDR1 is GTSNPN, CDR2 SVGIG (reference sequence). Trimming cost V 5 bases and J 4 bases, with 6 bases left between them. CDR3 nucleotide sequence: TGTGCCTGGGTAGAATACAATGAGCAGTTCTTC. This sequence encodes CAWVEYNEQFF.

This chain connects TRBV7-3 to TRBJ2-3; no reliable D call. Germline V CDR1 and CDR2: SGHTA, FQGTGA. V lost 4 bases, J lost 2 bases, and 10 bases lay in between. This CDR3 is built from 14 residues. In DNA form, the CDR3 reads TGTGCCAGCAGCTCAGCCGGAACCACAGATACGCAGTATTTT. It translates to CASSSAGTTDTQYF.

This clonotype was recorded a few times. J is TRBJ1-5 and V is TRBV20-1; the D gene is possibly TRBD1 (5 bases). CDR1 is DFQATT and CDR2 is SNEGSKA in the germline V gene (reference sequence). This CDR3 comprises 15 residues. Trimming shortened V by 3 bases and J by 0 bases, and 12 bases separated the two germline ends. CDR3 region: CSARGVGASNQPQHF. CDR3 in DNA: TGCAGTGCTAGGGGAGTAGGGGCTAGCAATCAGCCCCAGCATTTT.

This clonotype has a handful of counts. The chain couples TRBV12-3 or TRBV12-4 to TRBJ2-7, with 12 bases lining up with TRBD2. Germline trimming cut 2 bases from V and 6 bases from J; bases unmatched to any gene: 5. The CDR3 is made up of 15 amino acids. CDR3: CASSLLAGGSGEQYF. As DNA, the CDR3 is TGTGCCAGCAGTTTACTAGCGGGGGGGAGTGGCGAGCAGTACTTC.

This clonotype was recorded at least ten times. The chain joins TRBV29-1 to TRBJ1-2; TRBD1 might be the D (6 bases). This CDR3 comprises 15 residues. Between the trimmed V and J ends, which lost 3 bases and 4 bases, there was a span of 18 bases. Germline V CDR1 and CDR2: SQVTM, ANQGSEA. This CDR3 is CSVEFADSKSYGYTF. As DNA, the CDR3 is TGCAGCGTTGAGTTTGCGGACAGCAAAAGCTATGGCTACACCTTC.

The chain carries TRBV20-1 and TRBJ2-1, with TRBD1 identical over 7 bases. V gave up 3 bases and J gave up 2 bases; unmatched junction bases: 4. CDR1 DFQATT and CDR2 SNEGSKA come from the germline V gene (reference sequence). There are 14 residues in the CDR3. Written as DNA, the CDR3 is TGCAGTGCTAGGGTACAGGGGCCCTACAATGAGCAGTTCTTC. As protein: CSARVQGPYNEQFF.

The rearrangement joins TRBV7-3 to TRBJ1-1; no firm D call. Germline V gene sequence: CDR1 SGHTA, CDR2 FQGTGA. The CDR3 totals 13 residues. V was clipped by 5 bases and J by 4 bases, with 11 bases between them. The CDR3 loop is CASSPSVGTEAFF. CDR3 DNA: TGTGCCAGCAGCCCCTCGGTAGGCACTGAAGCTTTCTTT.

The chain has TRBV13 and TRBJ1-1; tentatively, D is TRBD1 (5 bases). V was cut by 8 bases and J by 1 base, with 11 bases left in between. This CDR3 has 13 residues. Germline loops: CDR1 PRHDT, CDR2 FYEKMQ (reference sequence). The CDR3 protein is CASGGTTNTEAFF. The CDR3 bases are TGTGCCAGCGGTGGGACTACGAACACTGAAGCTTTCTTT.

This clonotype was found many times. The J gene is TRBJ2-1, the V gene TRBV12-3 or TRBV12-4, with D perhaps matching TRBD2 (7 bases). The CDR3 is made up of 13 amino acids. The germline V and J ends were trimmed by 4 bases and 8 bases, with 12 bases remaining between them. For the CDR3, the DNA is TGTGCCAGCAGTTGGGGGGGCCGGGATGAGCAGTTCTTC. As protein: CASSWGGRDEQFF.

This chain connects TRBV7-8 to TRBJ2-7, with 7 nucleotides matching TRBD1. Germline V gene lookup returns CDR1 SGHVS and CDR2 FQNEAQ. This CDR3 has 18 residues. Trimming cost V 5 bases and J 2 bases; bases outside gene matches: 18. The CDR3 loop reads CASSPLRDSLRLTYEQYV. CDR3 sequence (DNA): TGTGCCAGCAGCCCCCTCCGGGACAGTCTAAGACTCACCTACGAGCAGTACGTC.

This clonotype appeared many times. The CDR3 DNA reads as TGCAGTGCTAGCCCCCGGGGCGATACGCAGTATTTT. It translates to CSASPRGDTQYF. The chain is built from TRBV20-1 and TRBJ2-3; the D gene could be TRBD1 or TRBD2 (5 bases each). The V and J ends lost 3 bases and 6 bases respectively, with 10 bases between them. The length of the CDR3 is 12 residues. Germline CDR1 is DFQATT and CDR2 is SNEGSKA (reference sequence).

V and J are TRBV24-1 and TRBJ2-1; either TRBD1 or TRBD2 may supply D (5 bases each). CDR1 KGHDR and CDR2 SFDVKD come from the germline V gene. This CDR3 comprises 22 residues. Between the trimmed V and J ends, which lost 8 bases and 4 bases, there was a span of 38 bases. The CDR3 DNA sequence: TGTGCCACCACCATACACCTTCCCCGGACGGATCACGGGGCTCGGGGTTACAATGAGCAGTTCTTC. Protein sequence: CATTIHLPRTDHGARGYNEQFF.

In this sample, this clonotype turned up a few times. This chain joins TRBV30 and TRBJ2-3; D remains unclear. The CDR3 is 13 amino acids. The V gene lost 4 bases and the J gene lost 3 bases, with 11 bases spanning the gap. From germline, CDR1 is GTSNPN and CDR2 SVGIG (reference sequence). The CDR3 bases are TGTGCCTGGATGCCCCCGATTACAGATACGCAGTATTTT. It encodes CAWMPPITDTQYF.

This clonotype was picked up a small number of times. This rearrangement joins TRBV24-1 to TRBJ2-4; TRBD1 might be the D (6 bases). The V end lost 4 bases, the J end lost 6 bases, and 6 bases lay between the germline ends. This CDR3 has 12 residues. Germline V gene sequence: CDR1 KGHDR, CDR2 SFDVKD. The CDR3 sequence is CATSEGGNIQYF. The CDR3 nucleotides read TGTGCCACCAGTGAAGGGGGAAACATTCAGTACTTC.

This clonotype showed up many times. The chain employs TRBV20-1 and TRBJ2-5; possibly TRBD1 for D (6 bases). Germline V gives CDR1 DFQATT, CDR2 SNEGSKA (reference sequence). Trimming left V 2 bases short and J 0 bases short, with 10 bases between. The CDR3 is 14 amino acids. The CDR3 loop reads CSARPDRYQETQYF. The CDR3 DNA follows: TGCAGTGCTAGACCCGACAGGTACCAAGAGACCCAGTACTTC.

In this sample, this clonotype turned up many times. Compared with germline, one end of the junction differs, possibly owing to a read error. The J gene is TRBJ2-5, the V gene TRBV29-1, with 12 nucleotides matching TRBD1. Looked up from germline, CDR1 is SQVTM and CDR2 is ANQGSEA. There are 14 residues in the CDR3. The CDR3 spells CSVEGSGDRGLPHF. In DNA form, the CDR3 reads TGCAGCGTTGAAGGCTCAGGGGACAGGGGGCTCCCGCACTTC.

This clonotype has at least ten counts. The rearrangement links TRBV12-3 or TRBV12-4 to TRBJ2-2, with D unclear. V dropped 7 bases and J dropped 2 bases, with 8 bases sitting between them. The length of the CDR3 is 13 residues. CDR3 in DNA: TGTGCCAGCAACAACAGAAACACCGGGGAGCTGTTTTTT. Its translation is CASNNRNTGELFF.

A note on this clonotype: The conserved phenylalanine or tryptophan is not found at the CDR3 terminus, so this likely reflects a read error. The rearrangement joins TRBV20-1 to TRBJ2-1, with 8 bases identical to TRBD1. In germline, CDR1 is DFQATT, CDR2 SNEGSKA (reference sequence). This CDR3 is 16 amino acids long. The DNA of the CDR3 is TGCAGCCTCAGGGGGCCATTCGGGTTGGCTAACAATGAGCAGTTCGTC. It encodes CSLRGPFGLANNEQFV.

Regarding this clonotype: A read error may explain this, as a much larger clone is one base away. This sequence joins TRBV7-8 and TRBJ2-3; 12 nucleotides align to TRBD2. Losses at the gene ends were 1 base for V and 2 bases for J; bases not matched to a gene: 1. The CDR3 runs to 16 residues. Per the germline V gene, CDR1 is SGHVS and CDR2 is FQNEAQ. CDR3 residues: CASSLGTSGDTDTQYF. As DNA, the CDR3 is TGTGCCAGCAGCTTAGGGACTAGCGGGGACACAGATACGCAGTATTTT.

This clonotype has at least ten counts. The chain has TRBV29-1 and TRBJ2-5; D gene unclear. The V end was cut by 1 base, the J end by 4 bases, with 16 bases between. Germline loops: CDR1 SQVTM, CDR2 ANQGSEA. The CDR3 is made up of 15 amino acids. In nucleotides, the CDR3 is TGCAGCGTTGAAGGAGGATTCGATTGGGGAGAGACCCAGTACTTC. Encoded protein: CSVEGGFDWGETQYF.

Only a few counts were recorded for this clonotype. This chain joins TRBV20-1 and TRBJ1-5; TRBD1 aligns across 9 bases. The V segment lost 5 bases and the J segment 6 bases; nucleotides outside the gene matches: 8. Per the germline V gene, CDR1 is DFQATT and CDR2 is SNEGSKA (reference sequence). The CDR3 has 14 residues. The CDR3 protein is CSARVDRGFQPQHF. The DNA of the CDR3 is TGCAGTGCTCGGGTTGACAGGGGGTTTCAGCCCCAGCATTTT.

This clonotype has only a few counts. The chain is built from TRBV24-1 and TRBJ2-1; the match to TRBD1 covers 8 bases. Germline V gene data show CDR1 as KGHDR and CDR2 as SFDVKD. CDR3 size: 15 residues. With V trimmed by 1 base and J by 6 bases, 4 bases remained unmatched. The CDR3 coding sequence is TGTGCCACCAGTGATTTCGGACAGGGAAGCAATGAGCAGTTCTTC. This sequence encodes CATSDFGQGSNEQFF.

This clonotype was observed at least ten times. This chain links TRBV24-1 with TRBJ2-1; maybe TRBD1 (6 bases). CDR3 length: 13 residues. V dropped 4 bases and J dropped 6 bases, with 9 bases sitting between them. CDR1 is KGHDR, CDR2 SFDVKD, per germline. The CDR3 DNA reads TGTGCCACCAGTGAACAGGGCCTCAATGAGCAGTTCTTC. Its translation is CATSEQGLNEQFF.

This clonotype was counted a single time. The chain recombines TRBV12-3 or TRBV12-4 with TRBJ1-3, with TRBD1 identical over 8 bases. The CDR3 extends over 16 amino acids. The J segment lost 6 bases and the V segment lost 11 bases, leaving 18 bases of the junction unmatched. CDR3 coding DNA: TGTGCCTTCTGTTTAGGGGCCAGGGGGCTCGCAAACACCATATATTTT. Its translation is CAFCLGARGLANTIYF.

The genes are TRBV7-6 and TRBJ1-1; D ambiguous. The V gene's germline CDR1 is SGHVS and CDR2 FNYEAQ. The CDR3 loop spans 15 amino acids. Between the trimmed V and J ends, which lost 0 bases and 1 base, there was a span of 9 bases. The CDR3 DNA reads TGTGCCAGCAGCTTAGCGCCCTCAGGGAACACTGAAGCTTTCTTT. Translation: CASSLAPSGNTEAFF.

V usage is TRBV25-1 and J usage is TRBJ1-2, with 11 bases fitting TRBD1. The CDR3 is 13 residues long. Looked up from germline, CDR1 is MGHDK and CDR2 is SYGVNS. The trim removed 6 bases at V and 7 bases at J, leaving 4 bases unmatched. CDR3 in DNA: TGTGCCAGCAGGGGACAGGGGGGGTTTGGCTACACCTTC. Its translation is CASRGQGGFGYTF.

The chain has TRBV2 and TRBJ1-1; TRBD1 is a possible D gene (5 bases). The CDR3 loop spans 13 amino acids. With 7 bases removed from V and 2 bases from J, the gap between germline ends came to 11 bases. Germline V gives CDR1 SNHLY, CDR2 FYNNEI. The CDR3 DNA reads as TGTGCCAGCACCTCGGACAAAAACACTGAAGCTTTCTTT. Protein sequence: CASTSDKNTEAFF.